A selection of T cell receptor beta chains follows, all from one sample in a study of CD8 T cells in Susac syndrome. TCRdb passed the immunoSEQ multiplex PCR reads through MiXCR, listing each CDR3 protein once. The sample holds approximately 190,000 distinct CDR3 sequences; over 85% are singletons and the top ten take approximately 0.098%. The sequenced material came from CD4+ T cells from PBMCs. Source of these receptors: a human donor in good health. Both conserved end residues are part of each CDR3. A D gene is named only where the DNA matches it firmly.

>TRBV7-2|NA|TRBJ2-1
CASRGAGWNEQFF
>TRBV6-5|TRBD1|TRBJ2-2
CASSYSATGTGLTGELFF
>TRBV20-1|TRBD1|TRBJ2-7
CSARAVGDRQIISYEQYF
>TRBV21-1|NA|TRBJ1-2
CARLRDIRHYGYTF
>TRBV24-1|NA|TRBJ1-2
CATSDFGLYYTF
>TRBV20-1|TRBD1|TRBJ2-2
CSARDRGIGTVVGGELFF
>TRBV20-1|NA|TRBJ1-2
CSASLGSRGYTF
>TRBV12-3/TRBV12-4|NA|TRBJ1-2
CASSPYTGTYTF
>TRBV2|NA|TRBJ2-1
CASYDLAVYNEQFF
>TRBV12-3/TRBV12-4|NA|TRBJ1-2
CASSLLLTYGYTF
>TRBV4-1|NA|TRBJ2-3
CASSQARGLTDTQYF
>TRBV7-9|NA|TRBJ1-4
CASSSLGGKNEKLFF
>TRBV3-1|TRBD2|TRBJ2-1
CASSPSPGGYNEQFF
>TRBV29-1|NA|TRBJ2-3
CTIYGVTDTQYF
>TRBV29-1|TRBD1|TRBJ2-5
CSVNRGSGETQYF
>TRBV5-4|NA|TRBJ2-5
CASSLVLYGETQYF
>TRBV21-1|NA|TRBJ1-1
CASSIHIGGLGNTEAFF
>TRBV30|NA|TRBJ1-2
CAWSGANYGYTF
>TRBV5-1|TRBD1|TRBJ2-2
CASSLGLLAGGNTGELFF
>TRBV6-2/TRBV6-3|NA|TRBJ1-2
CASEYQGIPGYTF
>TRBV2|NA|TRBJ2-7
CASSETDPPGYEQYF
>TRBV9|TRBD2|TRBJ2-3
CASSPRTSGGADTQYF
>TRBV6-5|TRBD1|TRBJ1-1
CACTGGNTEAFF
>TRBV5-1|NA|TRBJ2-6
CASSLVGVSGANVLTF
>TRBV6-1|NA|TRBJ2-7
CATSGAEQYF
>TRBV4-3|NA|TRBJ2-5
CASSPGQSKGAQYF
>TRBV14|NA|TRBJ1-1
CASSQVEVQAFF
>TRBV5-1|NA|TRBJ1-2
CASSSTRQTYGYTF
>TRBV5-1|TRBD2|TRBJ2-1
CASSSAAGGPNEQFF
>TRBV7-2|TRBD2|TRBJ2-7
CASSSPSGTSYEQYF
>TRBV7-9|NA|TRBJ2-3
CASSHTSTDTQYF
>TRBV28|NA|TRBJ2-1
CASSSEGVGRSSYNEQFF
>TRBV6-1|NA|TRBJ1-4
CASSSRSGNEKLFF
>TRBV25-1|TRBD1|TRBJ2-2
CASSLGQGADTGELFF
>TRBV2|TRBD2|TRBJ2-3
CASSRLAGGLNTQYF
>TRBV7-9|NA|TRBJ2-7
CASSLGGGGYPEYF
>TRBV7-2|NA|TRBJ1-3
CASSIKAGNTIYF
>TRBV28|NA|TRBJ2-5
CASSLSLPSNQETQYF
>TRBV4-3|NA|TRBJ1-2
CASSQVTGTNYGYTF
>TRBV5-1|NA|TRBJ2-3
CASSLGTRDTQYF
>TRBV28|NA|TRBJ1-2
CASSLLGKGYTF
>TRBV12-3/TRBV12-4|TRBD2|TRBJ2-2
CASSSGGSNTGELFF
>TRBV5-4|TRBD1|TRBJ1-6
CASSSTGPNPPPLHF
>TRBV12-3/TRBV12-4|NA|TRBJ2-2
CASSQTVSTGELFF
>TRBV21-1|NA|TRBJ1-6
CASSKEVLGSPLHF